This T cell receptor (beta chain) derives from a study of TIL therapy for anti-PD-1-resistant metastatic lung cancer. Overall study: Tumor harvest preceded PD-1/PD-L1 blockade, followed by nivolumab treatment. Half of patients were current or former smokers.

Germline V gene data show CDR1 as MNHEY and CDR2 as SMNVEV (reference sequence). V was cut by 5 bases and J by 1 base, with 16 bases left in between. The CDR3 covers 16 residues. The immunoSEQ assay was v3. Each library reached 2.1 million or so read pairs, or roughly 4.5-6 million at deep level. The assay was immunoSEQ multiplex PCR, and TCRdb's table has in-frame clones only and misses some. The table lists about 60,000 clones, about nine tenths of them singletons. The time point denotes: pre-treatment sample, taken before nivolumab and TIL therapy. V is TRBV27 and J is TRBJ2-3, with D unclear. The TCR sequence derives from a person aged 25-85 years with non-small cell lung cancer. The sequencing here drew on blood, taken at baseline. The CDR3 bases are TGTGCCAGCAGTACCACAGCCGTGTTGGGCACAGATACGCAGTATTTT. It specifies CASSTTAVLGTDTQYF.